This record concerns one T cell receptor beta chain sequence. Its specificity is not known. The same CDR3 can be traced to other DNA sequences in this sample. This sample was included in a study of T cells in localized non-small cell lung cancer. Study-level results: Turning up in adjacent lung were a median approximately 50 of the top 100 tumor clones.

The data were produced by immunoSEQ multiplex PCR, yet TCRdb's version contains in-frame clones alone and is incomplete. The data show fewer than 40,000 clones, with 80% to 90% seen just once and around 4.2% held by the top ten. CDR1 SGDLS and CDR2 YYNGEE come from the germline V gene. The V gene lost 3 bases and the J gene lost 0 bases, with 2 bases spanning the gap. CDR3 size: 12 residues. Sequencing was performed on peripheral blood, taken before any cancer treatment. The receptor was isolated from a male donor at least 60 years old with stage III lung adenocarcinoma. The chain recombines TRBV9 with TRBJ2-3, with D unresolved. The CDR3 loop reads CASSASTDTQYF. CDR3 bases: TGTGCCAGCAGCGCGAGCACAGATACGCAGTATTTT.